The 11 T cell receptor beta chains below all came from one sample that was sequenced in a study of T cells in Graves' hyperthyroidism and ophthalmopathy. The investigators amplified TCR beta CDR3 regions from RNA transcripts. An initial round of RT-PCR targeting the TCR CDR3 relied on the HTBI primer set. TCRdb independently ran MiXCR on the multiplex PCR reads; one entry per CDR3 protein. The sample shows about 46,000 distinct CDR3 sequences, around 45% of them seen only once. The specimen sequenced was peripheral blood or thyroid tissue (not recorded which). The receptors here all came from a woman aged 45-59 years with Graves' hyperthyroidism.

The chain carries TRBV20-1 and TRBJ2-5, with D perhaps matching TRBD1 (6 bases). From germline, CDR1 is DFQATT and CDR2 SNEGSKA (reference sequence). The CDR3 extends over 12 amino acids. V lost 6 bases to trimming and J lost 1 base, with 9 bases between them. For the CDR3, the DNA is TGCAGTGCCCGGGACATCCAAGAGACCCAGTACTTC. This gives the protein CSARDIQETQYF.

This clonotype was seen at least ten times. The chain is built from TRBV6-5 and TRBJ1-2; 8 bases map to TRBD1. CDR3 length: 15 amino acids. V gave up 0 bases and J gave up 3 bases; unmatched junction bases: 3. Germline V gene sequence: CDR1 MNHEY, CDR2 SVGAGI. The CDR3 DNA reads as TGTGCCAGCAGTTACTCAGCAGGGGGCGACTATGGCTACACCTTC. As protein: CASSYSAGGDYGYTF.

This clonotype occurred many times. The rearrangement joins TRBV7-6 to TRBJ2-3; D is possibly TRBD1 (6 bases). Germline CDR1 SGHVS, CDR2 FNYEAQ. V was trimmed by 2 bases and J by 4 bases, leaving 19 bases between them. CDR3 length equals 17 residues. CDR3 protein: CASSLLGRGAAADTQYF. The DNA of the CDR3 is TGTGCCAGCAGCTTATTGGGCAGGGGTGCTGCCGCAGATACGCAGTATTTT.

This clonotype was recorded once. An end of the junction does not agree with germline; a read error may underlie this. This chain uses TRBV12-3 or TRBV12-4 with TRBJ2-7, with 7 bases fitting TRBD1. This CDR3 contains 12 residues. In DNA, the CDR3 is TGTGCCAGCAGCGGACAGGCGTACGAGCGGTACTTC. Residues: CASSGQAYERYF.

This clonotype was detected ten times or more. The gene calls are TRBV20-1 and TRBJ2-5; TRBD2 aligns across 7 bases. Germline V gene lookup returns CDR1 DFQATT and CDR2 SNEGSKA (reference sequence). The CDR3 covers 15 residues. The V gene end was trimmed by 4 bases and the J gene end by 0 bases; junction bases not matched to a gene: 8. The CDR3 loop reads CSAIKTGGYQETQYF. The CDR3 DNA follows: TGCAGTGCTATAAAGACGGGAGGTTACCAAGAGACCCAGTACTTC.

This clonotype turned up a few times. J is TRBJ2-2 and V is TRBV6-5; D not certain. From germline, CDR1 is MNHEY and CDR2 SVGAGI. V was clipped by 5 bases and J by 6 bases, with 10 bases between them. This CDR3 is built from 13 residues. The CDR3 protein is CASSPEAAGELFF. As DNA, the CDR3 is TGTGCCAGCAGTCCCGAGGCGGCCGGGGAGCTGTTTTTT.

Ten or more counts support this clonotype. The chain couples TRBV7-2 to TRBJ1-2; unclear D gene. This CDR3 is 14 amino acids long. V was clipped by 4 bases and J by 5 bases, with 14 bases between them. Germline V gene lookup returns CDR1 SGHTA and CDR2 FQGNSA. The CDR3 DNA reads TGTGCCAGCAGCTCGGCCCCGGGCGGATATGGCTACACCTTC. Translating it yields CASSSAPGGYGYTF.

As for this clonotype: The junction shows a germline mismatch at one end, possibly a read error. The rearrangement links TRBV7-6 to TRBJ2-7, with TRBD1 identical over 7 bases. The CDR3 spans 13 residues. Germline V gives CDR1 SGHVS, CDR2 FNYEAQ. As DNA, the CDR3 is TGCGCCAGCAGCCGACAGGGTGCCGACGAGCAGTACTTC. It specifies CASSRQGADEQYF. The whole variable domain, filled in from reference TRBV7-6 and TRBJ2-7, reads GAGVSQSPRYKVTKRGQDVALRCDPISGHVSLYWYRQALGQGPEFLTYFNYEAQQDKSGLPNDRFSAERPEGSISTLTIQRTEQRDSAMYRCASSRQGADEQYFGPGTRLTVT.

This clonotype was seen more than once but under ten times. The chain joins TRBV28 to TRBJ2-7, with D possibly matching TRBD2 (6 bases). The germline V gene has CDR1 MDHEN and CDR2 SYDVKM. The CDR3 runs 14 residues. V lost 4 bases to trimming and J lost 0 bases, with 10 bases between them. Here the CDR3 DNA reads TGTGCCAGCAGTTCAGGGAGGAGCTCCTACGAGCAGTACTTC. This sequence encodes CASSSGRSSYEQYF.

Many counts were recorded for this clonotype. The chain couples TRBV7-6 to TRBJ1-3; D is unresolved. CDR3 size: 16 residues. The germline V gene has CDR1 SGHVS and CDR2 FNYEAQ. Deletions cut 1 base from V and 0 bases from J, with 10 bases between. The CDR3 loop reads CASSLGSPSSGNTIYF. CDR3 sequence (DNA): TGTGCCAGCAGCTTAGGGTCACCAAGCTCTGGAAACACCATATATTTT.

The sample holds many counts of this clonotype. The chain recombines TRBV12-3 or TRBV12-4 with TRBJ2-7; possible D gene TRBD1, 6 bases. This CDR3 is built from 14 residues. With 5 bases removed from V and 7 bases from J, the gap between germline ends came to 18 bases. The CDR3, as DNA: TGTGCCAGCAGTCGGAACCAGGGGAGTCAAGAGCAGTACTTC. Protein: CASSRNQGSQEQYF.